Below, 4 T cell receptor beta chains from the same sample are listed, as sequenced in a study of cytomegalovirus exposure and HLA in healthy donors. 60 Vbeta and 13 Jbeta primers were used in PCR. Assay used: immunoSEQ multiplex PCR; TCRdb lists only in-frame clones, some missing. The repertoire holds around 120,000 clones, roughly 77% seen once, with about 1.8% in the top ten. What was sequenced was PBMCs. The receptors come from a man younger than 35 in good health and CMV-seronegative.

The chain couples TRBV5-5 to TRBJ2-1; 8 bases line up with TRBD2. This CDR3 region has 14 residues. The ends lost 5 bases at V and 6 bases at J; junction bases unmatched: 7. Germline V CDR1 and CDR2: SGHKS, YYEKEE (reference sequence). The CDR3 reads CASRRTGGSNEQFF. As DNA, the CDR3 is TGTGCCAGCAGACGTACGGGGGGGAGCAATGAGCAGTTCTTC.

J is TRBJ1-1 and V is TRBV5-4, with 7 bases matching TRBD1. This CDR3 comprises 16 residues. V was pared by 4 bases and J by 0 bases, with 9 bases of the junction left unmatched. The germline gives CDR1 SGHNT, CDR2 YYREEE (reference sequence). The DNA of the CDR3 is TGTGCCAGCAGCCGTCCACAGGGGTTAGTGAACACTGAAGCTTTCTTT. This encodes CASSRPQGLVNTEAFF.

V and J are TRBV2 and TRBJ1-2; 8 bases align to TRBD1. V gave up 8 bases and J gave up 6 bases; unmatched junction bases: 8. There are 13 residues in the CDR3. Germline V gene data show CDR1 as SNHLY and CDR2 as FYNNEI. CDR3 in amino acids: CASLRTGRDGYTF. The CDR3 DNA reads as TGTGCCAGCCTTCGGACAGGGAGAGATGGCTACACCTTC.

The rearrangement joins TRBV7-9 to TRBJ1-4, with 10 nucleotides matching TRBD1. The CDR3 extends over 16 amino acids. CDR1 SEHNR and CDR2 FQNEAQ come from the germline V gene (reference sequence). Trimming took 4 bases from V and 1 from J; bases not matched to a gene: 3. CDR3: CASSSGQGETNEKLFF. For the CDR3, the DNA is TGTGCCAGCAGCTCTGGACAGGGGGAAACTAATGAAAAACTGTTTTTT.